The 9 T cell receptor beta chains below come from one sample, sequenced in a study of cytomegalovirus exposure and HLA in healthy donors. PCR employed 60 Vbeta and 13 Jbeta primers. Repertoires were generated with immunoSEQ multiplex PCR, while TCRdb's copy carries only in-frame clones and drops some. The sample holds 46,000 or so clones; about two thirds are singletons and the top ten take more than 10%. Sample: PBMCs. The receptors originated from a man in his sixties in good health and CMV-seropositive.

The chain combines TRBV6-5 with TRBJ2-7; a weak D match, TRBD1 (5 bases). Germline loops: CDR1 MNHEY, CDR2 SVGAGI. This CDR3 has 14 residues. V was trimmed by 6 bases and J by 3 bases, leaving 15 bases between them. CDR3 sequence: CASRRGVGVYEQYF. Written as DNA, the CDR3 is TGTGCCAGCAGACGCGGCGTAGGGGTCTACGAGCAGTACTTC.

The chain recombines TRBV1 with TRBJ2-5; the tabulated D call, TRBD2, remains unverified against the DNA. TRBV1 is a pseudogene segment. This CDR3 comprises 20 residues. The CDR3 loop is CTSSQGGDGRAPQTGETQYF. The CDR3 nucleotides are TGCACCAGCAGCCAAGGGGGAGACGGGAGGGCCCCTCAAACGGGGGAGACCCAGTACTTC.

The chain employs TRBV29-1 and TRBJ2-1, with D possibly TRBD2 on 5 matching bases. V gave up 7 bases and J gave up 9 bases, with 16 bases separating them. CDR1 SQVTM and CDR2 ANQGSEA come from the germline V gene. The CDR3 totals 12 residues. The CDR3 is CSAPGSTPEQFF. The CDR3 DNA reads as TGCAGCGCCCCGGGGAGCACTCCTGAGCAGTTCTTC.

The V gene is TRBV27, the J gene TRBJ2-1, with TRBD1 matching 8 bases. This CDR3 has 16 residues. The junction had 8 bases not matched to a gene; V was cut back by 4 bases and J by 3 bases. CDR1 and CDR2 from the germline V gene are MNHEY and SMNVEV (reference sequence). The DNA of the CDR3 is TGTGCCAGCAGTTCCGCCCGACAGGGGAGCTACAATGAGCAGTTCTTC. This sequence encodes CASSSARQGSYNEQFF.

The rearrangement joins TRBV19 to TRBJ2-1, with D maybe TRBD2 (6 bases). Trimming cost V 4 bases and J 7 bases, with 14 bases left between them. Germline CDR1 reads LNHDA; CDR2 reads SQIVND (reference sequence). This CDR3 spans 14 amino acids. The CDR3 is CASSKGPGSNEQFF. The CDR3, as DNA: TGTGCCAGTAGTAAGGGTCCCGGGAGTAATGAGCAGTTCTTC.

The chain recombines TRBV7-3 with TRBJ2-1; D may be TRBD2 (6 bases). With 6 bases removed from V and 8 bases from J, the gap between germline ends came to 14 bases. CDR1 is SGHTA and CDR2 is FQGTGA in the germline V gene. This CDR3 has 13 amino acids. Here the CDR3 DNA reads TGTGCCAGCAGGGAGGAGGGCCTAGATGAGCAGTTCTTC. This sequence encodes CASREEGLDEQFF.

The J gene is TRBJ2-3, the V gene TRBV19; D is possibly TRBD1 (5 bases). Germline CDR1 is LNHDA and CDR2 is SQIVND (reference sequence). CDR3 length: 14 residues. V gave up 6 bases and J gave up 0 bases, with 10 bases separating them. CDR3 sequence reads: CASSLPGSTDTQYF. In DNA form, the CDR3 reads TGTGCCAGTAGCCTCCCAGGGAGCACAGATACGCAGTATTTT.

There are a few counts of this clone. The genes are TRBV7-3 and TRBJ2-6; perhaps TRBD2 as D (5 bases). Trimming stripped 2 bases from V and 2 bases from J, with 10 bases between. Germline V gene lookup returns CDR1 SGHTA and CDR2 FQGTGA. This CDR3 comprises 16 residues. CDR3 loop: CASSLRGTPGANVLTF. The CDR3, as DNA: TGTGCCAGCAGCTTACGGGGAACTCCTGGGGCCAACGTCCTGACTTTC.

Turning to this clone: Other nucleotide sequences in the sample specify the same CDR3. The chain recombines TRBV28 with TRBJ2-2, with a weak D call TRBD2 (5 bases). The ends were cut back, 2 bases at V and 6 bases at J, with 7 bases in the middle. This CDR3 comprises 13 residues. Per germline, CDR1 MDHEN and CDR2 SYDVKM. CDR3 residues: CASSLVGAGELFF. CDR3 nucleotide sequence: TGTGCCAGCAGTTTAGTCGGGGCCGGGGAGCTGTTTTTT.